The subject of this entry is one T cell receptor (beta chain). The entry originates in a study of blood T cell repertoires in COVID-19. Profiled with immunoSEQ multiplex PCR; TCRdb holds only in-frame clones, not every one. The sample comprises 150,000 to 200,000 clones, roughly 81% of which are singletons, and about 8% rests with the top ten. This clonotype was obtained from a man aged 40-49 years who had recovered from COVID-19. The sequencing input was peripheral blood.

The CDR3 coding sequence is TGTGCCAGCAGCCAAACCCGAAAGAGTCAGCCCCAGCATTTT. Residues: CASSQTRKSQPQHF. The J gene is TRBJ1-5, the V gene TRBV3-1 (or the pseudogene TRBV3-2), with D uncertain. CDR1 and CDR2 from the germline V gene are LGHDT and YNNKEL (reference sequence). V shed 2 bases and J shed 6 bases, with 11 bases lying between them. This CDR3 region has 14 residues.